Sequencing of this T cell receptor beta chain was carried out in a study of blood T cell repertoires in COVID-19 (dated by TCRdb to 2020 to 2022). General notes on the study: Collaborator samples came from the United States, Italy and Spain and covered acute and convalescent phases of COVID-19. The material from the prospective study consisted of cDNA or gDNA derived from T cells, B-cell-depleted T cells, or PBMCs. Deeply sampled blood TCRbeta repertoires from subjects exposed to, actively infected with, or recovered from COVID-19 were included in the dataset. The repertoires were released in a freely available public database meant as a resource for research on the immune response to SARS-CoV-2. The samples were drawn from the first 160 participants of the ongoing ImmuneRACE study and from over 950 subjects provided by 6 global collaborators. Nearly every sample came with metadata listing a de-identified subject ID, COVID-19 status, age in years and sex. Where HLA class I and class II types were available, the types were taken from metadata supplied by the sample provider, not from assay-based typing.

Whole blood was collected in K2EDTA tubes by collaborating institutions according to the institutions' own protocols. Collaborator samples were shipped for TCRbeta analysis as frozen whole blood, isolated PBMCs, or DNA extracted from either sample type. TCRbeta CDR3 regions were amplified from genomic DNA using the immunoSEQ Assay, a bias-controlled multiplex PCR. Turning to the authors' computational methods: Nucleated cell counts per sample were estimated from amplification of reference gene primers within the assay. Sequence reads were collapsed and filtered to measure the absolute abundance of every unique TCRbeta CDR3 rearrangement. For each sample, productive Simpson clonality was calculated as the square root of Simpson's diversity index across productive rearrangements. TCRdb provides this immuneACCESS table in a form limited to in-frame rearrangements. Some clones are lacking; in checked studies, under half of them reflect an unresolved V gene, and why the rest are absent is not known. The V and J calls and the clone size are those of that table, but D and trimming were determined from the DNA. In this sample the table shows about 59,000 clones, approximately 92% of which occur a single time. The leading ten clones occupy about a sixth of the sample.

Findings and caveats that apply to the study as a whole: Clinical and demographic metadata were provided uncurated, with the amount varying by source and participant.

The germline ends are 13 bases apart after V is trimmed by 4 bases and J by 3 bases. As encoded in the germline V gene, CDR1 is SGHRS while CDR2 is YFSETQ. Counted from cysteine to phenylalanine, this CDR3 has 14 amino acids. The DNA shown is the 42-base CDR3, in frame from base 1. To note about this clone: Its antigen is unknown. No per-base quality is available; no much larger clone lies one base away.

The sequenced sample was peripheral blood. This clonotype was obtained from a man older than 75 with acute or convalescent COVID-19. The sequence joins TRBV5-1 to TRBJ2-5, with a weak D call of TRBD2 (5 bases match). The CDR3 in this case is CASSHSGFKETQYF. The DNA sequence is TGCGCCAGCAGCCACAGCGGTTTCAAAGAGACCCAGTACTTC.